The following is a T cell receptor beta chain sequence with its context. Amplification used 60 Vbeta primers and 13 Jbeta primers. TCRdb keeps only in-frame clones here, not all; method: immunoSEQ multiplex PCR. The data contain about 170,000 clones, 85% of them seen just once; the ten biggest clones take up 1%. This CDR3 has 15 amino acids. Germline-derived CDR1 and CDR2 are KGHSH and LQKENI. The V end lost 0 bases, the J end lost 0 bases, and 8 bases lay between the germline ends. This record belongs to a study of cytomegalovirus exposure and HLA in healthy donors. The source of this sequence is a boy aged 2-9 years in good health and CMV-seronegative. The chain employs TRBV18 and TRBJ1-2; D is perhaps TRBD1 (6 bases). Sequenced sample: PBMCs. CDR3 protein: CASSPPGQPNYGYTF. CDR3 in DNA: TGTGCCAGCTCACCACCCGGACAGCCTAACTATGGCTACACCTTC. Variable domain in full (rest from reference TRBV18 and TRBJ1-2): NAGVMQNPRHLVRRRGQEARLRCSPMKGHSHVYWYRQLPEEGLKFMVYLQKENIIDESGMPKERFSAEFPKEGPSILRIQQVVRGDSAAYFCASSPPGQPNYGYTFGSGTRLTVV.